This T cell receptor (beta chain) was recovered during a study of OX40 agonist ivuxolimab in advanced cancers. Germline V lookup: CDR1 SGHDT, CDR2 YYEEEE. V lost 3 bases and J lost 7, with 17 bases in between. The CDR3 has 15 residues. A note on this clone: Its antigen is currently unknown.

Study-level findings and limits: More expanded clones were seen, on average, in CD8+ T cells than in CD4+.

Some clones are missing from TCRdb's copy, which holds only in-frame ones; the method was immunoSEQ multiplex PCR. The top ten clones hold approximately 8% of a sample with approximately 14,000 clones, 64% of them seen once. The V call is TRBV5-6, the J call TRBJ1-5, with a weak D call TRBD1 (5 bases). Sequencing was performed on CD4+ or CD8+ T cells sorted from blood, taken in a trial of the OX40 agonist ivuxolimab. This clonotype was sampled from an adult with an advanced solid tumor such as melanoma, head and neck, liver or kidney cancer. The CDR3 DNA follows: TGTGCCAGCAGCTGGAATATGGGGGAAGGCCAGCCCCAGCATTTT. Amino acid sequence: CASSWNMGEGQPQHF. The variable domain in full, completed from reference TRBV5-6 and TRBJ1-5, reads DAGVTQSPTHLIKTRGQQVTLRCSPKSGHDTVSWYQQALGQGPQFIFQYYEEEERQRGNFPDRFSGHQFPNYSSELNVNALLLGDSALYLCASSWNMGEGQPQHFGDGTRLSIL.